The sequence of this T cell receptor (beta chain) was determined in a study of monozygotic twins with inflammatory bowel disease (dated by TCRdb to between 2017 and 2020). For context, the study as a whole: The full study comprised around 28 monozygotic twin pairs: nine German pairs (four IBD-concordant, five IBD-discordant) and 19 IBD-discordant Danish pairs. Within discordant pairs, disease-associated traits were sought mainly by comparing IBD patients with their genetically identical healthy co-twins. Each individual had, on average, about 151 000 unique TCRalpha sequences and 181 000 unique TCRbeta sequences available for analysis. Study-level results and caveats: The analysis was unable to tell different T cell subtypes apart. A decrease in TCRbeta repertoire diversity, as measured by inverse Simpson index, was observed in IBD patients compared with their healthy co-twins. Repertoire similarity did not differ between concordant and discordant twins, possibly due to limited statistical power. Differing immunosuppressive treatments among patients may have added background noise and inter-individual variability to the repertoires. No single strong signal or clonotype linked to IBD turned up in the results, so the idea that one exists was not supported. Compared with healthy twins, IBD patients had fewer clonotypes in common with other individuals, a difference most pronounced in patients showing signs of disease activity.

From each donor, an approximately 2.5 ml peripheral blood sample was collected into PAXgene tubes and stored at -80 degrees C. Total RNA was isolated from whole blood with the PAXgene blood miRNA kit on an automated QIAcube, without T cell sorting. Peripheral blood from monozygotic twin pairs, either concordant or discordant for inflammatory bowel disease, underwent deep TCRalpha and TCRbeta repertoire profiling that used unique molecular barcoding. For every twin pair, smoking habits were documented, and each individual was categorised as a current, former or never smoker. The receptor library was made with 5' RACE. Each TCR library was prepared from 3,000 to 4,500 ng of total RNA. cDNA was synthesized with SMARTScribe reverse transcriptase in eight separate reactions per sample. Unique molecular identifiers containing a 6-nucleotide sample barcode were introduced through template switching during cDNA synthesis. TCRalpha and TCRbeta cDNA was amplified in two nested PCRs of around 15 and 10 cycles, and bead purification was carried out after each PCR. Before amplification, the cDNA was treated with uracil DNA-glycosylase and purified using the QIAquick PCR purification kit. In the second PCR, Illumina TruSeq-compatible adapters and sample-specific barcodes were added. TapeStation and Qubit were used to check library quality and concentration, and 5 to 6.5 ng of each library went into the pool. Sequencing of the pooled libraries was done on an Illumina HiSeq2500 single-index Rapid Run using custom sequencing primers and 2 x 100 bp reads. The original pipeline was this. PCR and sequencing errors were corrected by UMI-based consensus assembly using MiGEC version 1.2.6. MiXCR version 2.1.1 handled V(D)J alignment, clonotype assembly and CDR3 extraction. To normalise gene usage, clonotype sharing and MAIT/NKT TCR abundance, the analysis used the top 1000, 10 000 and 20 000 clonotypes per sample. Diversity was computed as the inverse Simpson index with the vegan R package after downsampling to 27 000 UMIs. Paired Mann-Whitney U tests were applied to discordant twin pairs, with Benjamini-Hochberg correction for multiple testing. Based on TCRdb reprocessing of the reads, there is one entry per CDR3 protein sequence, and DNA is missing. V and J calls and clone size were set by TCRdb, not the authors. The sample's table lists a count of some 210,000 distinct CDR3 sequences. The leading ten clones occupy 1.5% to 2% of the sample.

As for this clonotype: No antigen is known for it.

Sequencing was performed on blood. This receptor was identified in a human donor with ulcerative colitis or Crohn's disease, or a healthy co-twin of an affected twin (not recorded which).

The CDR3 in this case is CASSDPLGRGYLQETQYF. The chain is made from TRBV11-2 and TRBJ2-5; TCRdb names TRBD1, which stays unverified in the absence of DNA. The CDR3 spans 18 residues, from the cysteine through the phenylalanine. Only the protein is available. Via the germline V gene, CDR1 is SGHAT and CDR2 FQNNGV. Here the CDR3 is joined to the reference TRBV11-2 and TRBJ2-5 genes, and the full variable domain is: EAGVAQSPRYKIIEKRQSVAFWCNPISGHATLYWYQQILGQGPKLLIQFQNNGVVDDSQLPKDRFSAERLKGVDSTLKIQPAKLEDSAVYLCASSDPLGRGYLQETQYFGPGTRLLVL.